Here is one T cell receptor beta chain with its context. The antigen this receptor binds is unknown. Base quality data are lacking; no much larger clone is found one base away. The CDR3 regions of human TCRbeta chains were analyzed by immunosequencing. From the authors' description of their analysis: Repertoire TCRs were checked for matches against a reference library of SARS-CoV-2-specific TCRs that had been generated using the MIRA antigen-specificity platform. Breadth was defined as the fraction of unique TCRs that were SARS-CoV-2-associated, and depth was defined as the fraction of total T cells that were SARS-CoV-2-associated. Using the MIRA data, each spike-specific TCR was assigned both to the spike region to which the TCR was reactive and to a CD4 or CD8 class. Log10-transformed breadth and depth values were compared by one-way ANOVA with Sidak's multiple comparisons tests. The clones in this table, taken by TCRdb from immuneACCESS, are in-frame only. Not every clone is retained; where verified, under half of the shortfall comes from an unresolved V gene, and the cause of the rest is unknown. D and trimming were read from the DNA, whereas the V and J calls and clone size are those reported in that table. The sample contains around 100,000 clones, 88% of them found a single time. About 1.8% of the sample belongs to the ten largest clones.

Reading the label with the study, this specimen's time point is: baseline before first vaccination. The vaccinee samples were drawn from two UK trials, COV001 and COV002, one of which was a single-blind randomized controlled phase 2/3 trial testing AZD1222 (ChAdOx1 nCoV-19) in healthy adults. Trial participant PBMC samples were collected at day 0 and day 28 after the second dose for TCRbeta chain sequencing. This entry is derived from a study of T cell responses to AZD1222 COVID-19 vaccine (dated by TCRdb to 2020 to 2023). Background on the whole study: AZD1222 recipients with second doses at about 4 weeks or about 12 weeks were pooled, because spike-specific TCR depth and breadth did not differ between schedules. TCR sequencing covered approximately 230 trial participants: 200 to 210 given two doses of AZD1222 and 26 given two doses of MenACWY control vaccine. Trial participants were enrolled into age subgroups of 18-55, 56-69 and 70-plus years, which contained about 160, 30 and 59 TCR-sequenced participants, respectively.

Paper-wide results and their limitations: No day 14 peak-response samples were available, so repertoires were characterized only after the peak T cell response. Most participants were white British and females outnumbered males, and the authors suggested that clonal diversity may have been underestimated. Conclusions about previously exposed vaccinees were limited because only a handful of AZD1222 recipients were SARS-CoV-2 seropositive at baseline. The whole spike protein was spanned by vaccine-associated CD4 TCRs, and dominant responses were seen in regions 160-218 and 743-854. Epitopes outside the regions mutated in the B.1.351 and B.1.1.7 variants were reportedly recognized by nearly half of the unique spike-specific TCRs. A significant rise in spike-specific TCR breadth and depth was observed after two AZD1222 doses relative to day 0 and relative to MenACWY recipients. The 56-69-year group was small, and its depth increase did not reach significance, likely because of low power.

A distance of 14 bases separates the germline ends of V and J, which lose 5 bases and 3 bases respectively. Per the germline V gene, SGHVS is the CDR1 and FQNEAQ is the CDR2. There are 15 amino acids in the CDR3, from cysteine to phenylalanine inclusive. The entry retains the CDR3 DNA only, 45 bases that are in frame from base 1. The sequence links TRBV7-8 to TRBJ1-5; D gene: possibly TRBD1, on 6 matching bases. This specimen consisted of peripheral blood, obtained on day 0 of AZD1222 vaccination. The receptor's source is an adult in good health. The DNA sequence follows: TGTGCCAGCAGCCCGGACAGATATTCCAATCAGCCCCAGCATTTT. It translates to CASSPDRYSNQPQHF.